This section outlines one T cell receptor beta chain sequence together with its context. This specimen comes from a study of spatial heterogeneity in lung cancer. Study as a whole: Untreated early-stage non-small cell lung cancer patients, 70 to 85 in total, were the donors.

TCRdb used MiXCR to reprocess the 5' RACE reads, holding one entry per CDR3 protein. This table holds more than 75,000 distinct CDR3 sequences, roughly a fifth found once. Time point described: blood at routine non-recurrence follow-up after resection. Whole RNA, isolated from tumor, nontumor lung or frozen PBMC, was sequenced without prior sorting. Trimming took 0 bases from V and 0 from J, leaving 11 bases between them. Germline V lookup: CDR1 MGHDK, CDR2 SYGVNS. The CDR3 is 16 amino acids. This chain links TRBV25-1 with TRBJ2-5; possible D gene TRBD1, 6 bases. The sequence was collected from a male donor with early-stage non-small cell lung cancer. This sample comprised PBMCs, obtained at follow-up. The CDR3 DNA reads TGTGCCAGCAGTGAATATATTCGGACAGACCAAGAGACCCAGTACTTC. Protein: CASSEYIRTDQETQYF.